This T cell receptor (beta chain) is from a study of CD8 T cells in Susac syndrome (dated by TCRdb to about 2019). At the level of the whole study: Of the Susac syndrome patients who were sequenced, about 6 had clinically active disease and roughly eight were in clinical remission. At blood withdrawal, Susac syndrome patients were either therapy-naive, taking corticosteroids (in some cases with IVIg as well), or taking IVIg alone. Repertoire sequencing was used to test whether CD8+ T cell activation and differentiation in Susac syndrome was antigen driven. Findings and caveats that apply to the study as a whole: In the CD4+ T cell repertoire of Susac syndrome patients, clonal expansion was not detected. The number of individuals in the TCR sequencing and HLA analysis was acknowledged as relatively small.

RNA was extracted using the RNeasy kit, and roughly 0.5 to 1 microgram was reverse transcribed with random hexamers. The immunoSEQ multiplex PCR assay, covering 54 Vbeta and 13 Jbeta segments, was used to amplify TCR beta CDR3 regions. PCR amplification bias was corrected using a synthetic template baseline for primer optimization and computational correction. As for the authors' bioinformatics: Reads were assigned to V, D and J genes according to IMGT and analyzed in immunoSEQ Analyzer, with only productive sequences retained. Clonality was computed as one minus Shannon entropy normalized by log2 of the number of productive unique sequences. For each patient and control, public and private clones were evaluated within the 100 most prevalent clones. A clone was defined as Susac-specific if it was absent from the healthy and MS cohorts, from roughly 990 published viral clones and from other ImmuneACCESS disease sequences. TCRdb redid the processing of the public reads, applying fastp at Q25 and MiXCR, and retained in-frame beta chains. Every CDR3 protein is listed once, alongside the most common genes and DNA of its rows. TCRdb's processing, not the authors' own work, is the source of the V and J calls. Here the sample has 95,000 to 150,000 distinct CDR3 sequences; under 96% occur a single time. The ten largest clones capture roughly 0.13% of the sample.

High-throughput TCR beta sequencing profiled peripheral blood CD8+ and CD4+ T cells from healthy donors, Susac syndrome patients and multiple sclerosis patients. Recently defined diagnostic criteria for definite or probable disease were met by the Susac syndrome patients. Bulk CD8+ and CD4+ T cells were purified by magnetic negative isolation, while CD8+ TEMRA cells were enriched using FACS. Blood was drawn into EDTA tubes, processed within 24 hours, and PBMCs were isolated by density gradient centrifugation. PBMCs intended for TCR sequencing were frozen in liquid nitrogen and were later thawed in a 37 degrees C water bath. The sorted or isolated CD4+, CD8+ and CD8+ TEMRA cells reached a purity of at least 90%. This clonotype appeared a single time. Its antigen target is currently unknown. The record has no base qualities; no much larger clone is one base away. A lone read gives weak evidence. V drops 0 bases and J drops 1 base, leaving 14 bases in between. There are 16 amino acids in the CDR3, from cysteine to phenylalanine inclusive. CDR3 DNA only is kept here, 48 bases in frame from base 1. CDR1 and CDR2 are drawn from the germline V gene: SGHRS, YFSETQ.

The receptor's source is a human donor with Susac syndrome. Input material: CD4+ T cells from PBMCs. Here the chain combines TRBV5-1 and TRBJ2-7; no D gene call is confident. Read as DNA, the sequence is TGCGCCAGCAGCTTGGGGTCTGGCGGTGCTTCCTACGAGCAGTACTTC. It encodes CASSLGSGGASYEQYF.